The next 16 T cell receptor beta chains were all read from a single sample in a study of cytomegalovirus exposure and HLA in healthy donors. The primer mix had 60 Vbeta and 13 Jbeta primers. Clones were sequenced by immunoSEQ multiplex PCR, and TCRdb holds only the in-frame ones, with some missing. This table holds 25,000 to 35,000 clones, about 60% found once. The sample comprised PBMCs. All receptors derive from a man aged 50-60 years in good health and CMV-seropositive.

The rearrangement uses TRBV23-1 and TRBJ2-5, with 11 nucleotides matching TRBD1. TRBV23-1 falls under the ORF class, with uncertain function. V shed 10 bases and J 5 bases; nucleotides not matched to a gene: 9. The CDR3 contains 14 residues. CDR3 protein: CANTTGTGGETQYF. The DNA for the CDR3 is TGCGCCAACACGACCGGGACAGGGGGTGAGACCCAGTACTTC.

The chain links TRBV6-4 to TRBJ2-5; the match to TRBD1 covers 8 bases. The germline V gene encodes CDR1 MRHNA and CDR2 SNTAGT. The CDR3 spans 15 residues. V trimming: 4 bases; J trimming: 5 bases; junction bases outside the gene matches: 9. In DNA form, the CDR3 reads TGTGCCAGCAGTGGGTGGACAGGGCTACGGGAGACCCAGTACTTC. This sequence encodes CASSGWTGLRETQYF.

V is TRBV6-5 and J is TRBJ1-1; unclear D gene. The germline V gene encodes CDR1 MNHEY and CDR2 SVGAGI. With 6 bases removed from V and 8 bases from J, the gap between germline ends came to 10 bases. The CDR3 totals 11 residues. This CDR3 is CASRSHFEAFF. The CDR3 nucleotides are TGTGCCAGCAGAAGCCATTTCGAAGCTTTCTTT.

This clone appeared a single time. The V call is TRBV28, the J call TRBJ2-7; 12 bases line up with TRBD2. The CDR3 runs to 14 residues. Germline CDR1 reads MDHEN; CDR2 reads SYDVKM. V lost 4 bases, J lost 4 bases, and 2 bases stayed unmatched. The CDR3 loop is CASSWTSGNYEQYF. As DNA, the CDR3 is TGTGCCAGCAGTTGGACTAGCGGGAATTACGAGCAGTACTTC.

J is TRBJ2-7 and V is TRBV6-5; 8 bases are shared with TRBD1. The germline CDR1 and CDR2 sequences are MNHEY and SVGAGI. The CDR3 covers 13 residues. Losses at the gene ends were 10 bases for V and 2 bases for J; bases not matched to a gene: 7. CDR3 DNA: TGTGCCACGCACCGGGACAGGCCCTACGAGCAGTACTTC. Amino acids: CATHRDRPYEQYF.

The V gene is TRBV28, the J gene TRBJ1-6; tentative D call: TRBD1 (5 bases). V was pared by 5 bases and J by 9 bases, with 14 bases between. The V gene's germline CDR1 is MDHEN and CDR2 SYDVKM. This CDR3 has 14 amino acids. CDR3: CASSLRRRGSPLHF. CDR3 sequence (DNA): TGTGCCAGCAGTCTGAGGAGGAGGGGTTCACCCCTCCACTTT.

The chain combines TRBV28 with TRBJ1-5, with TRBD1 identical over 8 bases. The CDR3 is 16 residues long. Trimming at V came to 2 bases and at J to 2 bases, leaving 5 bases not matched to a gene. Germline loops: CDR1 MDHEN, CDR2 SYDVKM. The DNA for the CDR3 is TGTGCCAGCAGTTTACAGGGGGCGCGAGGCAATCAGCCCCAGCATTTT. This codes for CASSLQGARGNQPQHF.

CDR3 in amino acids: CASSVTGSYEQYF. CDR3 sequence (DNA): TGTGCCAGCAGTGTTACAGGGTCCTACGAGCAGTACTTC. The genes are TRBV7-8 and TRBJ2-7, with D possibly being TRBD1 (6 bases). Germline-derived CDR1 and CDR2 are SGHVS and FQNEAQ. V gave up 6 bases and J gave up 1 base, with 10 bases separating them. CDR3 size: 13 residues.

The V gene is TRBV4-3, the J gene TRBJ1-2; 7 bases align to TRBD1. V gave up 2 bases and J gave up 3 bases; unmatched junction bases: 6. The germline V gene has CDR1 LGHNA and CDR2 YSLEER. The CDR3 totals 15 residues. The CDR3 nucleotides are TGCGCCAGCAGCCAAACAAGGGACAGCCACTATGGCTACACCTTC. Its translation is CASSQTRDSHYGYTF.

The chain combines TRBV5-8 with TRBJ2-7, with TRBD2 matching over 9 bases. V lost 0 bases and J lost 6; bases outside the gene matches: 7. Germline V lookup: CDR1 SGHTS, CDR2 YDEGEE. CDR3 length: 15 amino acids. The DNA for the CDR3 is TGTGCCAGCAGCTTGGCTGCCCTAGCGGGGCTCGAGCAGTACTTC. It specifies CASSLAALAGLEQYF.

The chain uses TRBV19 and TRBJ2-3; D is possibly TRBD1 (6 bases). The CDR3 is 15 amino acids. Germline V gene sequence: CDR1 LNHDA, CDR2 SQIVND (reference sequence). Trimming cost V 3 bases and J 2 bases, with 12 bases left between them. CDR3 coding DNA: TGTGCCAGTAGTATCCGGGACACCGTCACAGATACGCAGTATTTT. It codes for CASSIRDTVTDTQYF.

This chain uses TRBV13 with TRBJ2-1; 14 bases match TRBD2. This CDR3 spans 16 amino acids. The V and J ends lost 4 bases and 3 bases, in that order; junction bases with no gene match: 2. Germline V gives CDR1 PRHDT, CDR2 FYEKMQ (reference sequence). The chain's CDR3 is CASSSGLAGDYNEQFF. The CDR3 region has the DNA TGTGCCAGCAGCTCGGGACTAGCGGGGGACTACAATGAGCAGTTCTTC.

The CDR3 sequence is CASTPGGIETQYF. For the CDR3, the DNA is TGTGCCAGCACCCCCGGGGGGATCGAGACCCAGTACTTC. The V call is TRBV28, the J call TRBJ2-5, with 7 bases aligning to TRBD2. CDR3 length: 13 amino acids. V was pared by 7 bases and J by 5 bases, with 7 bases of the junction left unmatched. CDR1 is MDHEN and CDR2 is SYDVKM in the germline V gene.

The chain carries TRBV7-9 and TRBJ2-7; maybe TRBD1 (6 bases). Trimming pared 5 bases from V and 1 base from J, leaving 15 bases between. CDR1 is SEHNR and CDR2 is FQNEAQ in the germline V gene (reference sequence). There are 15 residues in the CDR3. Here the CDR3 DNA reads TGTGCCAGCAGCGCCTCCGGGACAAAATCCTACGAGCAGTACTTC. Its protein is CASSASGTKSYEQYF.

This clone has a single count. This chain links TRBV30 with TRBJ2-3; D gene uncertain. CDR3 length equals 11 residues. CDR1 and CDR2 from the germline V gene are GTSNPN and SVGIG (reference sequence). The germline V and J ends were trimmed by 3 bases and 5 bases, with 6 bases remaining between them. CDR3 in amino acids: CAWRAEDTQYF. The CDR3, as DNA: TGTGCCTGGAGAGCTGAAGATACGCAGTATTTT.

The rearrangement links TRBV30 to TRBJ2-7; perhaps TRBD2 as D (6 bases). The V end was cut by 2 bases, the J end by 3 bases, with 14 bases between. The CDR3 runs to 14 residues. Germline CDR1 GTSNPN, CDR2 SVGIG (reference sequence). DNA of the CDR3: TGTGCCTGGAGTATACCCTCGACTAGCTACGAGCAGTACTTC. Protein: CAWSIPSTSYEQYF.